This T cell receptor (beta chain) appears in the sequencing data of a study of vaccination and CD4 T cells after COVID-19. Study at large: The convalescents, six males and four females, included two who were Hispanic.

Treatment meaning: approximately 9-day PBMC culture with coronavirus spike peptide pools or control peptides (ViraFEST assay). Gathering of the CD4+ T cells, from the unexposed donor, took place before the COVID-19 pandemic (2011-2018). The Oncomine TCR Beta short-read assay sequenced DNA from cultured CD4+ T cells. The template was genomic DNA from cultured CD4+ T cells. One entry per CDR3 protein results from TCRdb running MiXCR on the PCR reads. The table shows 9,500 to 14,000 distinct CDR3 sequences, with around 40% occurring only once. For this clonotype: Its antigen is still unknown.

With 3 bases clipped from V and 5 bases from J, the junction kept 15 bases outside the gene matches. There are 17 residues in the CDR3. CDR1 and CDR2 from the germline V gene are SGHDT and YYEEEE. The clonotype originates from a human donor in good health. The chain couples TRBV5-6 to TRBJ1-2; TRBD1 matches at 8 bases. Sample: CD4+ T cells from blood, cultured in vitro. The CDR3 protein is CASSWTKDRARGYGYTF. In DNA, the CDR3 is TGTGCCAGCAGCTGGACGAAGGACAGGGCAAGAGGGTATGGCTACACCTTC.